The 13 T cell receptor beta chains in this list originate from one sample, sequenced in a study of beta chain features in type 1 diabetes. Study results and caveats: Moderate but significant shortening of TCRB CDR3s was recorded in all four CD4+ subsets from Type 1 diabetes patients.

cDNA synthesis used the whole RNA isolate, giving expressed TCRB sequences. Assay used: immunoSEQ multiplex PCR; TCRdb lists only in-frame clones, some missing. This table holds over 200,000 clones, about a tenth found once. Their recognized antigens are unknown. Sequencing was performed on naive CD4+ T cells from blood. The receptors stem from a man aged 30-40 years with type 1 diabetes.

In this sample, this clone turned up a few times. The chain joins TRBV18 to TRBJ2-1; 9 bases align to TRBD2. The germline V gene encodes CDR1 KGHSH and CDR2 LQKENI. This CDR3 region has 15 residues. V lost 6 bases, J lost 2 bases, and 5 bases stayed unmatched. The CDR3 loop reads CASSPSSGAYNEQFF. The CDR3 DNA reads as TGTGCCAGCTCCCCCTCTAGCGGGGCCTACAATGAGCAGTTCTTC.

This clone has only a few counts. The chain combines TRBV15 with TRBJ2-2, with 7 bases that match TRBD1. Per germline, CDR1 LNHNV and CDR2 YYDKDF (reference sequence). V shed 0 bases, J shed 2 bases, and the junction held 9 bases outside the gene matches. The CDR3 extends over 18 amino acids. The CDR3 region has the DNA TGTGCCACCAGCAGAGATGACCAGGGGGAGATAAACACCGGGGAGCTGTTTTTT. Amino acids: CATSRDDQGEINTGELFF. The full variable domain, with the rest looked up from reference TRBV15 and TRBJ2-2, is DAMVIQNPRYQVTQFGKPVTLSCSQTLNHNVMYWYQQKSSQAPKLLFHYYDKDFNNEADTPDNFQSRRPNTSFCFLDIRSPGLGDTAMYLCATSRDDQGEINTGELFFGEGSRLTVL.

The CDR3 loop is CASSEAQGGTYGYTF. CDR3 DNA sequence: TGTGCCAGCAGTGAAGCCCAGGGGGGAACCTATGGCTACACCTTC. The chain couples TRBV25-1 to TRBJ1-2; TRBD1 matches at 7 bases. CDR1 is MGHDK and CDR2 is SYGVNS in the germline V gene. The CDR3 has 15 residues. V shed 2 bases and J 4 bases; nucleotides not matched to a gene: 7.

This chain joins TRBV4-2 and TRBJ1-2; D possibly corresponds to TRBD1 (6 bases). Trimming took off 0 bases at V and 4 bases at J, with 15 bases between the two ends. The CDR3 sequence is 16 residues long. Germline-derived CDR1 and CDR2 are LGHNA and YNFKEQ. The CDR3 here is CASSQEPAPDSYGYTF. The CDR3 DNA reads as TGTGCCAGCAGCCAAGAGCCTGCTCCGGACAGCTATGGCTACACCTTC.

This clone appeared a few times. The chain joins TRBV4-2 to TRBJ2-4, with 7 bases lining up with TRBD1. Germline V gives CDR1 LGHNA, CDR2 YNFKEQ. This CDR3 is 15 amino acids long. V lost 0 bases, J lost 6 bases, and 5 bases stayed unmatched. CDR3 bases: TGTGCCAGCAGCCAAGATGGGACAGTACTAAACATTCAGTACTTC. Translation: CASSQDGTVLNIQYF.

The rearrangement joins TRBV7-8 to TRBJ2-1; D may be TRBD2 (5 bases). V lost 5 bases to trimming and J lost 4 bases, with 12 bases between them. This CDR3 contains 14 residues. CDR1 and CDR2 (germline): SGHVS, FQNEAQ. The chain's CDR3 is CASSIKSGYNEQFF. In DNA, the CDR3 is TGTGCCAGCAGCATAAAAAGCGGTTACAATGAGCAGTTCTTC.

This clone has just a few counts. V is TRBV7-9 and J is TRBJ2-1; 9 positions match TRBD1. Germline V CDR1 and CDR2: SEHNR, FQNEAQ (reference sequence). The CDR3 contains 15 residues. With V trimmed by 5 bases and J by 6 bases, 8 bases remained unmatched. CDR3 sequence reads: CASSARDRVRNEQFF. DNA of the CDR3: TGTGCCAGCAGCGCAAGGGACAGGGTCCGCAATGAGCAGTTCTTC.

The sample holds a few counts of this clone. The chain employs TRBV2 and TRBJ1-6; TRBD1 might be the D (5 bases). V lost 4 bases to trimming and J lost 10 bases, with 17 bases between them. The CDR3 runs to 15 residues. Germline V gene lookup returns CDR1 SNHLY and CDR2 FYNNEI. DNA for the CDR3: TGTGCCAGCAGTGGCAGGGCCCTCAGACCGTCACCCCTCCACTTT. This gives the protein CASSGRALRPSPLHF.

This clone was counted between two and nine times. This chain joins TRBV7-2 and TRBJ2-1; TRBD2 matches 14 bases. This CDR3 comprises 17 residues. Per germline, CDR1 SGHTA and CDR2 FQGNSA. V trimming: 5 bases; J trimming: 5 bases; junction bases outside the gene matches: 8. In DNA form, the CDR3 reads TGTGCCAGCAGCCGGAGACTAGCGGGGGGGCGTCACAATGAGCAGTTCTTC. This translates into CASSRRLAGGRHNEQFF.

This clone was seen a few times. The CDR3 nucleotides are TGCAGCGTTGACGCGGGGTCACAAGAGACCCAGTACTTC. Translated: CSVDAGSQETQYF. The chain links TRBV29-1 to TRBJ2-5, with a weak D call TRBD2 (6 bases). The CDR3 is made up of 13 amino acids. Trimming took off 3 bases at V and 2 bases at J, with 10 bases between the two ends. Germline V gene data show CDR1 as SQVTM and CDR2 as ANQGSEA.

There are a few counts of this clone. Additional DNA sequences in this sample encode the identical CDR3. This chain joins TRBV5-1 and TRBJ2-1; D ambiguous. Germline CDR1 SGHRS, CDR2 YFSETQ. Trimming took 0 bases from V and 0 from J, leaving 7 bases between them. The CDR3 has 15 amino acids. DNA of the CDR3: TGCGCCAGCAGCTTGGCCCCGAGCTCCTACAATGAGCAGTTCTTC. Translated, it gives CASSLAPSSYNEQFF.

Remarks on this clone: Other DNA sequences in the sample encode the same CDR3. The V gene is TRBV18, the J gene TRBJ2-1, with D maybe TRBD2 (6 bases). The length of the CDR3 is 15 residues. Trimming took off 2 bases at V and 0 bases at J, with 8 bases between the two ends. From germline, CDR1 is KGHSH and CDR2 LQKENI. CDR3 sequence reads: CASSPAGSSYNEQFF. CDR3 sequence (DNA): TGTGCCAGCTCACCAGCGGGGAGCTCCTACAATGAGCAGTTCTTC. The whole variable domain, filled in from reference TRBV18 and TRBJ2-1, reads NAGVMQNPRHLVRRRGQEARLRCSPMKGHSHVYWYRQLPEEGLKFMVYLQKENIIDESGMPKERFSAEFPKEGPSILRIQQVVRGDSAAYFCASSPAGSSYNEQFFGPGTRLTVL.

The chain recombines TRBV7-9 with TRBJ1-2; TRBD1 might be the D (5 bases). Germline V gene lookup returns CDR1 SEHNR and CDR2 FQNEAQ (reference sequence). Trimming removed 5 bases from V and 6 bases from J, with 10 bases in between. The CDR3 runs 12 residues. The CDR3 bases are TGTGCCAGCAGCCGGGTAGGGGATGGCTACACCTTC. Its protein product is CASSRVGDGYTF.